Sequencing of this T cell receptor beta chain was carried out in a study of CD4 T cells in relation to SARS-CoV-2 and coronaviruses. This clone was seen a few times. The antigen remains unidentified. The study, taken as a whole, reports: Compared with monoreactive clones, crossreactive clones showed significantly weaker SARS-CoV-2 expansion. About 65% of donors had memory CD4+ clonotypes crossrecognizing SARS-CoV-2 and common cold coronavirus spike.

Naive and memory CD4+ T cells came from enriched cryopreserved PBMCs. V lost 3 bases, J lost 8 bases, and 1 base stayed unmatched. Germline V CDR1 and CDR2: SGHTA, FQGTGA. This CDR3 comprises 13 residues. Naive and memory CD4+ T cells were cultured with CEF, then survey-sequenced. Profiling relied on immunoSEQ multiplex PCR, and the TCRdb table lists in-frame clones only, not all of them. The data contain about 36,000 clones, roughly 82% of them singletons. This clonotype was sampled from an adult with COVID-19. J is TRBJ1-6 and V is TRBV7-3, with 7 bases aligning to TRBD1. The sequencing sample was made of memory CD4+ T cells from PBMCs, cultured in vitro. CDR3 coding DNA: TGTGCCAGCAGCTTTACAGGGGATTCACCCCTCCACTTT. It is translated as CASSFTGDSPLHF.